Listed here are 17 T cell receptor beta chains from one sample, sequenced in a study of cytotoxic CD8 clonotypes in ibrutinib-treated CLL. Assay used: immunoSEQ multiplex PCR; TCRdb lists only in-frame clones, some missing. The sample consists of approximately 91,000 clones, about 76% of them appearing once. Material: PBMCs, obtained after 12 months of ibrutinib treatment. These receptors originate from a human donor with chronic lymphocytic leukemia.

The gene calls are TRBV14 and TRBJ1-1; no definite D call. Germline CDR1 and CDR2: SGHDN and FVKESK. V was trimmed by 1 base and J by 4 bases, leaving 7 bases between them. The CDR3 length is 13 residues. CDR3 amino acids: CASSQVWGTEAFF. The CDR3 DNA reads TGTGCCAGCAGCCAAGTTTGGGGCACTGAAGCTTTCTTT.

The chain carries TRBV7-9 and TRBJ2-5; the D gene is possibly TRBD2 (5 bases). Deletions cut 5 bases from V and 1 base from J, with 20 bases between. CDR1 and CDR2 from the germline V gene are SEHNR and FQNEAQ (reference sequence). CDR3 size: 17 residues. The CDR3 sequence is CASSPPRVLAGQETQYF. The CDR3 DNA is TGTGCCAGCAGCCCACCCCGGGTACTGGCGGGCCAAGAGACCCAGTACTTC. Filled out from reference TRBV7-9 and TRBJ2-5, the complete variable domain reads DTGVSQNPRHKITKRGQNVTFRCDPISEHNRLYWYRQTLGQGPEFLTYFQNEAQLEKSRLLSDRFSAERPKGSFSTLEIQRTEQGDSAMYLCASSPPRVLAGQETQYFGPGTRLLVL.

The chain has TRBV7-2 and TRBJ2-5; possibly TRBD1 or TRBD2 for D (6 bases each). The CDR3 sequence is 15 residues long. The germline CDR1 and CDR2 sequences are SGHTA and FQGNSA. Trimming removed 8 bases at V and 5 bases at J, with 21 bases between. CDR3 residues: CASAGGTGQWETQYF. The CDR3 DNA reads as TGTGCCAGCGCCGGGGGCACGGGACAATGGGAGACCCAGTACTTC. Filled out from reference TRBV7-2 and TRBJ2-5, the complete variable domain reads GAGVSQSPSNKVTEKGKDVELRCDPISGHTALYWYRQSLGQGLEFLIYFQGNSAPDKSGLPSDRFSAERTGGSVSTLTIQRTQQEDSAVYLCASAGGTGQWETQYFGPGTRLLVL.

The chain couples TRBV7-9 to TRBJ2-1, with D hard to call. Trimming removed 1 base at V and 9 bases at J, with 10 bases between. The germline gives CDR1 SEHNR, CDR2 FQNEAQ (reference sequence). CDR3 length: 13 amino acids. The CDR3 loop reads CASSLEGFGEQFF. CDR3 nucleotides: TGTGCCAGCAGCTTAGAGGGTTTCGGTGAGCAGTTCTTC.

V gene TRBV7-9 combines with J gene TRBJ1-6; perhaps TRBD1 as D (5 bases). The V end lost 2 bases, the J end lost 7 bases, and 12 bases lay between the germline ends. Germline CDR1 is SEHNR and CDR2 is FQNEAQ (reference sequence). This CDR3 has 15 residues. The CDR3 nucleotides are TGTGCCAGCAGCTTATGGGGGGACGGGAATTCACCCCTCCACTTT. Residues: CASSLWGDGNSPLHF.

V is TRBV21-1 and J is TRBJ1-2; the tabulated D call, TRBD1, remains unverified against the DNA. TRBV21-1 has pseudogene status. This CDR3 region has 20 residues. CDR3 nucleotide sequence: TGTGCCAGCAGCAAAGAAAGCCTAAAAGCCAGACAGATCAGTGTGGATGGCTACACCTTC. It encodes CASSKESLKARQISVDGYTF.

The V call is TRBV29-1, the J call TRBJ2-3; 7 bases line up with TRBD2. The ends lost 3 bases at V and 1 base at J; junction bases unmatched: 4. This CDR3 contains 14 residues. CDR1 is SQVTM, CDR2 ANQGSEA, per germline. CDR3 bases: TGCAGCGTTGAGGGCGGGAGCGGCACAGATACGCAGTATTTT. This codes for CSVEGGSGTDTQYF.

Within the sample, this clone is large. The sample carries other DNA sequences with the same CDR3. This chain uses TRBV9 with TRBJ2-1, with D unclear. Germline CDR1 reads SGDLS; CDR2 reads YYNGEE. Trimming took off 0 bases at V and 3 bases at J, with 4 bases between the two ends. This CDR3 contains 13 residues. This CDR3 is CASSVADYNEQFF. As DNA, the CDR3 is TGTGCCAGCAGCGTAGCCGACTACAATGAGCAGTTCTTC.

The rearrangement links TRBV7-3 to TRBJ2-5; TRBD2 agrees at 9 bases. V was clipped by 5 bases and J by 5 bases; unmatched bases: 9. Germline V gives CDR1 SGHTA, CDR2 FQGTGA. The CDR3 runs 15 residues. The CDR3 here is CASSPGLAMAETQYF. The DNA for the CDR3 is TGTGCCAGCAGCCCCGGACTAGCGATGGCGGAGACCCAGTACTTC. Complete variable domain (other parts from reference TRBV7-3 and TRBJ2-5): GAGVSQTPSNKVTEKGKYVELRCDPISGHTALYWYRQSLGQGPEFLIYFQGTGAADDSGLPNDRFFAVRPEGSVSTLKIQRTERGDSAVYLCASSPGLAMAETQYFGPGTRLLVL.

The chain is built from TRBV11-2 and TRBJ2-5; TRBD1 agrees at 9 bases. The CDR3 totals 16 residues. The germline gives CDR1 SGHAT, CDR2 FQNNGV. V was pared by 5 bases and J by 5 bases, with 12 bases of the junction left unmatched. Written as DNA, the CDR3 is TGTGCCAGCAGCGTCCAACCACAGGGGGCGGGGGAGACCCAGTACTTC. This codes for CASSVQPQGAGETQYF.

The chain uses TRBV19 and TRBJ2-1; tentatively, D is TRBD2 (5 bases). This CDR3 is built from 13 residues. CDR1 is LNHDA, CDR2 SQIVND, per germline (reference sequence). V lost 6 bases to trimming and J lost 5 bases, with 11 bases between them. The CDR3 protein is CASRGGGHNEQFF. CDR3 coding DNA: TGTGCCAGTAGAGGTGGAGGCCACAATGAGCAGTTCTTC.

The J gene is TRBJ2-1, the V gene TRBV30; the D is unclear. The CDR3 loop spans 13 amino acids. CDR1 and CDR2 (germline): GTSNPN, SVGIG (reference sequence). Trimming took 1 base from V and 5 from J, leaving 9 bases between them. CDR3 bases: TGTGCCTGGAGTGACGACCGGGACAATGAGCAGTTCTTC. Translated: CAWSDDRDNEQFF.

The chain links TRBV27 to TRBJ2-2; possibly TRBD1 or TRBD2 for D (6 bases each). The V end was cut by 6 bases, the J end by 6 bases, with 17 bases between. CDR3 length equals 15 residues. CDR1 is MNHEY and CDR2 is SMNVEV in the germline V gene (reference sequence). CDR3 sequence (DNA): TGTGCCAGCAGCTCCTTTGGGGGGCCCTCCGGGGAGCTGTTTTTT. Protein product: CASSSFGGPSGELFF.

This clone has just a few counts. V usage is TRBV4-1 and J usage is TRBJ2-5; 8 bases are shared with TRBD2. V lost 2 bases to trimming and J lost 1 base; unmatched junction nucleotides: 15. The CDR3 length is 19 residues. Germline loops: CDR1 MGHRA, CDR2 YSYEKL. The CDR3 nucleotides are TGCGCCAGCAGCCAATCGGGGACCAGCCGGCGGGGGGCCCAAGAGACCCAGTACTTC. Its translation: CASSQSGTSRRGAQETQYF.

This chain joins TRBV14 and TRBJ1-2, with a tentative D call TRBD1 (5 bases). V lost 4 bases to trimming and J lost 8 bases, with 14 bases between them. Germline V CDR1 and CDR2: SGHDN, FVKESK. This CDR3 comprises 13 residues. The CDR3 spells CASSPRQWSGYTF. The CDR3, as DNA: TGTGCCAGCAGCCCTAGACAGTGGTCCGGCTACACCTTC.

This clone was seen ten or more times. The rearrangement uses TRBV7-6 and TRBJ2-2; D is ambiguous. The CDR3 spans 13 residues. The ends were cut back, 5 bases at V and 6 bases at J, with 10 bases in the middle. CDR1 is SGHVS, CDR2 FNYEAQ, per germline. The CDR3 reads CASSPWLAGELFF. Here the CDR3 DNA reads TGTGCCAGCAGCCCCTGGCTCGCCGGGGAGCTGTTTTTT.

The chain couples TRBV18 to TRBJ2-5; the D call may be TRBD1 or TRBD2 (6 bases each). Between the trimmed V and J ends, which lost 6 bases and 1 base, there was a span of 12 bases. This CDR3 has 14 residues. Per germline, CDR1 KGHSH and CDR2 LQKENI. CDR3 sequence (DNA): TGTGCCAGCTCCCCGGGGGCAGCCCAAGAGACCCAGTACTTC. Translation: CASSPGAAQETQYF.